A single sample gave rise to the 21 T cell receptor beta chains below, sequenced in a study of cytomegalovirus exposure and HLA in healthy donors. The method was immunoSEQ multiplex PCR; TCRdb's version includes in-frame clones alone and lacks a portion of them. Here the sample spans 150,000 to 250,000 clones, roughly 81% being singletons. What was sequenced was PBMCs. These receptors all stem from a woman aged 25 to 39 in good health and CMV-seronegative.

The CDR3 nucleotides read TGTGCCAGCAGCTTAGCCGACAGGGGTAGTTACGAGCAGTACTTC. Translated, it gives CASSLADRGSYEQYF. The chain couples TRBV7-2 to TRBJ2-7; 8 positions agree with TRBD1. J lost 4 bases, V lost 0 bases, and 5 bases had no gene match. CDR3 length: 15 amino acids. The germline CDR1 and CDR2 sequences are SGHTA and FQGNSA.

V is TRBV2 and J is TRBJ2-7; the D is unclear. Trimming removed 4 bases from V and 1 base from J, with 5 bases in between. The CDR3 is 12 amino acids. Germline V lookup: CDR1 SNHLY, CDR2 FYNNEI. For the CDR3, the DNA is TGTGCCAGCAGTGGGCAGTCCTACGAGCAGTACTTC. Amino acid sequence: CASSGQSYEQYF.

The V call is TRBV7-8, the J call TRBJ2-5; 11 bases align to TRBD2. Trimming cost V 4 bases and J 5 bases; bases outside gene matches: 18. CDR3 length equals 19 residues. Germline loops: CDR1 SGHVS, CDR2 FQNEAQ. CDR3 DNA: TGTGCCAGCAGCTCCCTCGTTAGCCTAGCGGGAGGCGTAATGGAGACCCAGTACTTC. It specifies CASSSLVSLAGGVMETQYF.

J is TRBJ1-1 and V is TRBV19; TRBD1 aligns across 8 bases. Per the germline V gene, CDR1 is LNHDA and CDR2 is SQIVND (reference sequence). J gave up 6 bases and V 5 bases, and 8 bases lay outside the gene matches. This CDR3 has 14 residues. The chain's CDR3 is CASSLRTGSAEAFF. CDR3 bases: TGTGCCAGTAGTCTGAGGACAGGGTCGGCTGAAGCTTTCTTT.

The sample holds one count of this clone. The chain has TRBV30 and TRBJ2-6, with 8 nucleotides matching TRBD2. CDR3 length: 15 amino acids. Trimming removed 7 bases from V and 4 bases from J; junction bases left unmatched: 9. The V gene's germline CDR1 is GTSNPN and CDR2 SVGIG (reference sequence). The CDR3 here is CASLWRGAGANVLTF. Here the CDR3 DNA reads TGTGCCTCCCTTTGGCGGGGGGCCGGGGCCAACGTCCTGACTTTC.

The chain uses TRBV7-8 and TRBJ1-2; a possible D gene is TRBD1 (6 bases). Trimming pared 2 bases from V and 4 bases from J, leaving 11 bases between. The CDR3 spans 14 residues. Looked up from germline, CDR1 is SGHVS and CDR2 is FQNEAQ. For the CDR3, the DNA is TGTGCCAGCAGCTTATCGGGGGGCGTCTATGGCTACACCTTC. This gives the protein CASSLSGGVYGYTF. Full variable domain (missing parts from reference TRBV7-8 and TRBJ1-2): GAGVSQSPRYKVAKRGQDVALRCDPISGHVSLFWYQQALGQGPEFLTYFQNEAQLDKSGLPSDRFFAERPEGSVSTLKIQRTQQEDSAVYLCASSLSGGVYGYTFGSGTRLTVV.

The gene calls are TRBV5-5 and TRBJ1-2; TRBD1 matches at 7 bases. Per the germline V gene, CDR1 is SGHKS and CDR2 is YYEKEE (reference sequence). There are 15 residues in the CDR3. J lost 2 bases, V lost 4 bases, and 8 bases had no gene match. The CDR3 protein is CASSISGTENYGYTF. The CDR3 nucleotides read TGTGCCAGCAGCATCTCCGGGACAGAAAACTATGGCTACACCTTC.

CDR3 sequence: CASNRGASEAFF. CDR3 in DNA: TGTGCCAGTAATCGGGGGGCGAGTGAAGCTTTCTTT. The genes are TRBV19 and TRBJ1-1, with TRBD1 as a possible D gene (6 bases). CDR1 is LNHDA and CDR2 is SQIVND in the germline V gene (reference sequence). V was trimmed by 7 bases and J by 7 bases, leaving 13 bases between them. The CDR3 runs 12 residues. The full variable domain, in which reference TRBV19 and TRBJ1-1 provide the parts outside the CDR3, is DGGITQSPKYLFRKEGQNVTLSCEQNLNHDAMYWYRQDPGQGLRLIYYSQIVNDFQKGDIAEGYSVSREKKESFPLTVTSAQKNPTAFYLCASNRGASEAFFGQGTRLTVV.

The CDR3 DNA reads TGTGCCAGCAGTGGGGGTAGCGGAGGAACGTACGAGCAGTACTTC. It yields the protein CASSGGSGGTYEQYF. The genes are TRBV6-1 and TRBJ2-7, with TRBD2 as a possible D gene (6 bases). Germline V lookup: CDR1 MNHNS, CDR2 SASEGT. Trimming took off 4 bases at V and 4 bases at J, with 17 bases between the two ends. There are 15 residues in the CDR3.

A few counts support this clone. The CDR3 nucleotides read TGTGCCAGCAGCCCCGGGGCAGGGGCTGGAAACACCATATATTTT. Its translation: CASSPGAGAGNTIYF. The rearrangement joins TRBV5-4 to TRBJ1-3; D perhaps matches TRBD1 (6 bases). V lost 4 bases to trimming and J lost 2 bases, with 13 bases between them. This CDR3 contains 15 residues. CDR1 and CDR2 (germline): SGHNT, YYREEE (reference sequence). The variable domain in full, with the rest retrieved from reference TRBV5-4 and TRBJ1-3, is ETGVTQSPTHLIKTRGQQVTLRCSSQSGHNTVSWYQQALGQGPQFIFQYYREEENGRGNFPPRFSGLQFPNYSSELNVNALELDDSALYLCASSPGAGAGNTIYFGEGSWLTVV.

V usage is TRBV5-1 and J usage is TRBJ2-4; TRBD1 agrees at 11 bases. Germline lookup yields CDR1 SGHRS and CDR2 YFSETQ. This CDR3 is built from 15 residues. V was pared by 3 bases and J by 4 bases, with 3 bases of the junction left unmatched. CDR3 nucleotide sequence: TGCGCCAGCAGCTCGGGACAGGGGGGAAAAAACATTCAGTACTTC. It is translated as CASSSGQGGKNIQYF.

This clone was counted a few times. This chain links TRBV2 with TRBJ1-1; D gene unclear. The CDR3 is 14 residues long. V was shortened by 0 bases and J by 4 bases, with 9 bases between the two germline ends. CDR1 and CDR2 (germline): SNHLY, FYNNEI. This CDR3 is CASSEALGSTEAFF. The CDR3 DNA reads as TGTGCCAGCAGTGAAGCGCTTGGCAGCACTGAAGCTTTCTTT.

This clone was seen just once. V is TRBV27 and J is TRBJ2-3, with 13 bases matching TRBD2. The CDR3 runs to 17 residues. In germline, CDR1 is MNHEY, CDR2 SMNVEV (reference sequence). V gave up 5 bases and J gave up 4 bases; unmatched junction bases: 9. This CDR3 is CASSKLAGGPVPDTQYF. For the CDR3, the DNA is TGTGCCAGCAGTAAACTAGCGGGAGGGCCGGTGCCAGATACGCAGTATTTT.

This chain joins TRBV6-5 and TRBJ1-1, with a tentative D call TRBD1 (5 bases). Trimming took off 5 bases at V and 1 base at J, with 11 bases between the two ends. The CDR3 is made up of 14 amino acids. Germline-derived CDR1 and CDR2 are MNHEY and SVGAGI. The CDR3 bases are TGTGCCAGCAGTAGGACATTCTCGAACACTGAAGCTTTCTTT. Its protein product is CASSRTFSNTEAFF.

The J gene is TRBJ2-2, the V gene TRBV7-7, with D hard to call. CDR3 length: 16 amino acids. CDR1 is SSHAT, CDR2 FNYEAQ, per germline (reference sequence). V gave up 3 bases and J gave up 6 bases, with 17 bases separating them. CDR3 bases: TGTGCCAGCAGCTTTAACCTACCAACCTCATCCGGGGAGCTGTTTTTT. Translation: CASSFNLPTSSGELFF.

The chain carries TRBV11-3 and TRBJ2-7, with 11 positions matching TRBD1. Germline trimming cut 3 bases from V and 5 bases from J; bases unmatched to any gene: 9. This CDR3 is 16 amino acids long. The germline V gene encodes CDR1 SGHNT and CDR2 YENEEA. The CDR3 here is CASSFGGTGGTHEQYF. The CDR3, as DNA: TGTGCCAGCAGCTTTGGGGGGACAGGGGGTACCCACGAGCAGTACTTC.

This clone was seen only a few times. The junction and the germline gene differ at one end; a read error may be behind it. The V and J genes are TRBV2 and TRBJ2-1, with D possibly matching TRBD2 (6 bases). The germline V gene encodes CDR1 SNHLY and CDR2 FYNNEI. This CDR3 is 15 amino acids long. CDR3 sequence reads: CASSEDGSSYNEQFF. In DNA form, the CDR3 reads TGTGCCAGCAGCGAAGACGGGAGCTCCTACAATGAGCAGTTCTTC.

This chain links TRBV30 with TRBJ2-7, with TRBD1 matching over 7 bases. CDR3 length equals 15 residues. The germline gives CDR1 GTSNPN, CDR2 SVGIG (reference sequence). J lost 3 bases, V lost 3 bases, and 11 bases had no gene match. CDR3: CAWRGAGRGIYEQYF. DNA of the CDR3: TGTGCCTGGAGGGGTGCAGGCAGGGGGATCTACGAGCAGTACTTC. Full variable domain (remainder filled in from reference TRBV30 and TRBJ2-7): SQTIHQWPATLVQPVGSPLSLECTVEGTSNPNLYWYRQAAGRGLQLLFYSVGIGQISSEVPQNLSASRPQDRQFILSSKKLLLSDSGFYLCAWRGAGRGIYEQYFGPGTRLTVT.

This chain links TRBV11-2 with TRBJ2-7; possibly TRBD1 for D (6 bases). The germline gives CDR1 SGHAT, CDR2 FQNNGV. Trimming shortened V by 4 bases and J by 3 bases, and 10 bases separated the two germline ends. The CDR3 sequence is 13 residues long. The CDR3 nucleotides read TGTGCCAGCAGCTCCACGGGACACTACGAGCAGTACTTC. This translates into CASSSTGHYEQYF.

This rearrangement joins TRBV5-8 to TRBJ1-5; the match to TRBD1 covers 11 bases. The V gene end was trimmed by 4 bases and the J gene end by 6 bases; junction bases not matched to a gene: 6. Germline CDR1 and CDR2: SGHTS and YDEGEE. This CDR3 comprises 15 residues. CDR3 in amino acids: CASSSRTGGGQPQHF. The CDR3 bases are TGTGCCAGCAGCAGCCGGACAGGGGGCGGTCAGCCCCAGCATTTT.

This chain joins TRBV29-1 and TRBJ1-2; D gene uncertain. CDR1 and CDR2 from the germline V gene are SQVTM and ANQGSEA. V was trimmed by 3 bases and J by 8 bases, leaving 4 bases between them. This CDR3 has 9 amino acids. The CDR3 is CSVERGYTF. CDR3 DNA: TGCAGCGTTGAGAGGGGCTACACCTTC.